Listed below are T cell receptor beta chains from one sample, sequenced in a study of blood T cells in healthy people across ages. A single record per CDR3 protein comes from TCRdb applying MiXCR to the 5' RACE reads. The data show about 940,000 distinct CDR3 sequences, roughly 52% seen once. The sample consisted of blood. The receptors stem from a man under 40 in good health. CDR3s include the opening cysteine and the closing phenylalanine or tryptophan. A D gene is named only where the DNA matches it firmly. Clone size appears in some rows only: once, few, many, or a class for an expanded clone.

>17|TRBJ2-1|-|TRBV7-9|-
CASSLLADGPPINEQFF
TGTGCCAGCAGCTTATTAGCCGATGGGCCCCCCATCAATGAGCAGTTCTTC
>18|TRBJ2-4|TRBD2|TRBV15|few
CATSDSGTSGVLGNIQYF
TGTGCCACCAGCGATTCCGGGACTAGCGGGGTGTTGGGAAACATTCAGTACTTC
>12|TRBJ1-1|-|TRBV12-5|-
CASGLGNREAFF
TGTGCTAGTGGTTTGGGGAACCGTGAAGCTTTCTTT
>15|TRBJ1-4|-|TRBV4-1|-
CASSRTGPLNEKLFF
TGCGCCAGCAGCCGCACGGGGCCCCTTAATGAAAAACTGTTTTTT
>15|TRBJ2-3|TRBD1|TRBV10-3|-
CAISTGQGNSDTQYF
TGTGCCATCAGCACGGGACAGGGTAATTCAGATACGCAGTATTTT
>14|TRBJ2-3|-|TRBV5-1|-
CASSFTVSTDTQYF
TGCGCCAGCAGCTTTACCGTCAGCACAGATACGCAGTATTTT
>14|TRBJ2-7|-|TRBV27|few
CASSLTVGSYEQYF
TGTGCCAGCAGTTTAACGGTCGGGTCCTACGAGCAGTACTTC
>15|TRBJ2-5|-|TRBV12-3/TRBV12-4|-
CASSAPGLAQETQYF
TGTGCCAGCAGCGCACCGGGACTCGCGCAAGAGACCCAGTACTTC
>14|TRBJ2-7|TRBD1|TRBV20-1|few
CSAQDRDSSYEQYF
TGCAGTGCCCAAGACCGGGACAGTTCCTACGAGCAGTACTTC
>12|TRBJ2-7|-|TRBV15|-
CATSRESVRQYF
TGTGCCACCAGCAGAGAAAGCGTCCGGCAGTACTTC
>14|TRBJ1-1|-|TRBV20-1|-
CSAFGQTQNTEAFF
TGCAGTGCTTTTGGGCAGACTCAGAACACTGAAGCTTTCTTT
>16|TRBJ2-3|-|TRBV7-2|-
CASSIGQTTSTDTQYF
TGTGCCAGCAGCATAGGACAGACAACTAGCACAGATACGCAGTATTTT
>18|TRBJ2-3|-|TRBV18|-
CASSPRIASGPVTDTQYF
TGTGCCAGCTCACCAAGGATCGCGAGCGGACCTGTCACAGATACGCAGTATTTT
>15|TRBJ2-5|-|TRBV29-1|few
CSTAGGRTPQETQYF
TGCAGCACCGCCGGGGGCCGCACGCCTCAAGAGACCCAGTACTTC
>14|TRBJ1-2|TRBD1|TRBV5-1|-
CASSYDRANHGYTF
TGCGCCAGCAGCTACGACAGGGCTAACCATGGCTACACCTTC
>15|TRBJ2-3|-|TRBV4-2|-
CASSRAAPIGDTQYF
TGTGCCAGCAGCCGCGCCGCCCCTATCGGGGATACGCAGTATTTT
>16|TRBJ2-3|TRBD2|TRBV3-1|-
CASSQAPGLASDTQYF
TGTGCCAGCAGCCAAGCGCCGGGACTAGCATCAGATACGCAGTATTTT
>16|TRBJ1-6|-|TRBV20-1|once
CSAPSGQSTYNSPLHF
TGCAGTGCCCCTAGTGGACAGTCAACCTATAATTCACCCCTCCACTTT
>14|TRBJ2-3|-|TRBV20-1|-
CSAVGTVGTDTQYF
TGCAGTGCTGTTGGGACGGTTGGCACAGATACGCAGTATTTT
>15|TRBJ2-5|TRBD1|TRBV6-1|-
CAISRTGNGQETQYF
TGTGCCATCTCCCGGACAGGAAATGGGCAGGAGACCCAGTACTTC
>16|TRBJ2-5|TRBD2|TRBV11-2|many
CASSLGDSGGMKTQYF
TGTGCCAGCAGCTTAGGGGACAGCGGGGGGATGAAGACCCAGTACTTC
>14|TRBJ2-1|-|TRBV6-5|-
CASSYSNRNNEQFF
TGTGCCAGCAGTTACTCGAACCGAAACAATGAGCAGTTCTTC
>18|TRBJ1-2|TRBD1|TRBV4-2|-
CASSQSSGTGLINYGYTF
TGTGCCAGCAGCCAATCCTCCGGGACAGGGCTAATTAACTATGGCTACACCTTC
>13|TRBJ2-7|-|TRBV4-2|few
CASSQELLSEQYF
TGTGCCAGCAGCCAAGAACTACTCTCCGAGCAGTACTTC
>15|TRBJ2-1|-|TRBV6-5|-
CASSYEGSTYNEQFF
TGTGCCAGCAGTTACGAGGGATCAACCTACAATGAGCAGTTCTTC
>15|TRBJ2-1|TRBD1|TRBV7-2|-
CASSPQVTGTNEQFF
TGTGCCAGCAGCCCCCAGGTGACAGGGACCAATGAGCAGTTCTTC
>13|TRBJ1-2|-|TRBV2|few
CASSHGTDYGYTF
TGTGCCAGCAGTCACGGTACTGACTATGGCTACACCTTC